This T cell receptor beta chain was sequenced in a study of OX40 agonist ivuxolimab in advanced cancers. With baseline, cycle 4 day 1, and cycle 7 day 1 as timepoints, blood was sampled. TCRdb keeps only in-frame clones here, not all; method: immunoSEQ multiplex PCR. Of approximately 60,000 clones listed, about four fifths are singletons. The specimen comprised CD4+ or CD8+ T cells sorted from blood, sampled in a trial of the OX40 agonist ivuxolimab. The clonotype originates from an adult with an advanced solid tumor such as melanoma, head and neck, liver or kidney cancer.

CDR3 protein: CASSFGTSVNEQFF. The DNA of the CDR3 is TGTGCCAGCAGCTTTGGGACTAGCGTGAATGAGCAGTTCTTC. This sequence joins TRBV5-5 and TRBJ2-1, with 10 bases identical to TRBD2. The CDR3 extends over 14 amino acids. V trimming: 2 bases; J trimming: 7 bases; junction bases outside the gene matches: 3. CDR1 SGHKS and CDR2 YYEKEE come from the germline V gene (reference sequence).